Each of the 25 T cell receptor beta chains below was sequenced from the same sample in a study of T cell repertoires in cytomegalovirus infection. TCRdb fed the reads into MiXCR, producing one record per CDR3 protein. The profile shows some 150,000 distinct CDR3 sequences, roughly 6% of them singletons. The material sequenced was PBMCs. The receptors stem from a human donor in good health (CMV status not recorded). Some clones in this sample may be carry-over from other donors' samples.

The CDR3 region has the DNA TGTGCCAGCAGCCGGGACGGGACCACCTCCTACGAGCAGTACTTC. Residues: CASSRDGTTSYEQYF. V is TRBV6-2 or TRBV6-3 and J is TRBJ2-7; D might be TRBD1 or TRBD2, each matching 5 bases. CDR3 length: 15 amino acids. The germline V gene has CDR1 MNHEY and CDR2 SVGEGT. V gave up 6 bases and J gave up 0 bases, with 15 bases separating them.

This clonotype has at least ten counts. The rearrangement joins TRBV7-2 to TRBJ2-1; no definite D call. Germline lookup yields CDR1 SGHTA and CDR2 FQGNSA. Trimming cost V 5 bases and J 7 bases, with 3 bases left between them. This CDR3 comprises 10 residues. The CDR3 DNA is TGTGCCAGCAGCCCTAATGAGCAGTTCTTC. This gives the protein CASSPNEQFF.

The rearrangement links TRBV3-1 to TRBJ2-3; D unresolved. CDR1 is LGHDT and CDR2 is YNNKEL in the germline V gene (reference sequence). This CDR3 spans 13 amino acids. Trimming removed 4 bases at V and 5 bases at J, with 10 bases between. The CDR3 spells CASSPHYEDTQYF. The CDR3 coding sequence is TGTGCCAGCAGCCCACATTACGAAGATACGCAGTATTTT.

This clonotype was seen many times. This chain joins TRBV29-1 and TRBJ2-7, with D tentatively TRBD1 (5 bases). Trimming cost V 7 bases and J 3 bases, with 10 bases left between them. The CDR3 is 11 amino acids. Germline values: CDR1 SQVTM, CDR2 ANQGSEA. Written as DNA, the CDR3 is TGCAGCGGACTCGACAGCTACGAGCAGTACTTC. Translation: CSGLDSYEQYF.

This clonotype was seen at least ten times. V usage is TRBV7-8 and J usage is TRBJ2-7, with 7 nucleotides matching TRBD2. Germline loops: CDR1 SGHVS, CDR2 FQNEAQ. J was trimmed by 4 bases and V by 5 bases; bases with no gene match: 11. CDR3 length: 15 amino acids. The DNA for the CDR3 is TGTGCCAGCAGCCGCTCTAATTGGCGGGGGTACGAGCAGTACTTC. It specifies CASSRSNWRGYEQYF.

This clonotype has just a few counts. The chain combines TRBV18 with TRBJ2-3; a possible D gene is TRBD1 (5 bases). V lost 3 bases and J 1 base, leaving 11 bases between the germline ends. The germline V gene has CDR1 KGHSH and CDR2 LQKENI. The CDR3 is made up of 15 amino acids. CDR3 region: CASSPSMTGTDTQYF. As DNA, the CDR3 is TGTGCCAGCTCACCGTCCATGACAGGCACAGATACGCAGTATTTT. Complete variable domain (other parts from reference TRBV18 and TRBJ2-3): NAGVMQNPRHLVRRRGQEARLRCSPMKGHSHVYWYRQLPEEGLKFMVYLQKENIIDESGMPKERFSAEFPKEGPSILRIQQVVRGDSAAYFCASSPSMTGTDTQYFGPGTRLTVL.

This clonotype has more than one count but fewer than ten. V and J are TRBV20-1 and TRBJ2-5; 7 bases agree with TRBD1. The CDR3 is made up of 12 amino acids. Trimming at V came to 0 bases and at J to 10 bases, leaving 5 bases not matched to a gene. The germline gives CDR1 DFQATT, CDR2 SNEGSKA (reference sequence). For the CDR3, the DNA is TGCAGTGCTAGAGATGCCAGGGACAGCCAGTACTTC. This encodes CSARDARDSQYF.

Remarks on this clonotype: A much larger clone lies one base from this, so it may be a read error. The chain carries TRBV20-1 and TRBJ1-6; D is possibly TRBD1 (5 bases). Germline CDR1 DFQATT, CDR2 SNEGSKA (reference sequence). CDR3 length equals 14 residues. The CDR3 reads CSARVEGYNSPLYF. CDR3 coding DNA: TGCAGTGCTAGAGTCGAGGGGTATAATTCACCCCTCTACTTT.

This clonotype was seen ten or more times. The chain uses TRBV2 and TRBJ2-6; the match to TRBD1 covers 7 bases. Germline values: CDR1 SNHLY, CDR2 FYNNEI. This CDR3 comprises 17 residues. V shed 5 bases, J shed 0 bases, and the junction held 7 bases outside the gene matches. CDR3 bases: TGTGCCAGCAGTCACAGGGGTTCCCCCTCTGGGGCCAACGTCCTGACTTTC. Translation: CASSHRGSPSGANVLTF.

Ten or more counts support this clonotype. The chain employs TRBV6-2 or TRBV6-3 and TRBJ2-4; D is tentatively TRBD1 or TRBD2 (5 bases each). The germline CDR1 and CDR2 sequences are MNHEY and SVGEGT. V was cut by 4 bases and J by 7 bases, with 17 bases left in between. The CDR3 runs to 15 residues. The CDR3 spells CASSSRDRLLNIQYF. The DNA of the CDR3 is TGTGCCAGCAGTTCCCGGGACCGACTCTTGAACATTCAGTACTTC.

This chain connects TRBV19 to TRBJ1-1; possibly TRBD1 for D (5 bases). Trimming pared 8 bases from V and 5 bases from J, leaving 21 bases between. This CDR3 comprises 15 residues. CDR1 and CDR2 from the germline V gene are LNHDA and SQIVND (reference sequence). The CDR3 DNA reads TGTGCCAGTCCCCCGGTGGGGCCAGGGATAACTGAAGCTTTCTTT. Amino acid sequence: CASPPVGPGITEAFF.

This clonotype was counted many times. This chain joins TRBV4-1 and TRBJ1-1; TRBD1 matches at 8 bases. The V gene end was trimmed by 0 bases and the J gene end by 0 bases; junction bases not matched to a gene: 0. Germline assignment: CDR1 MGHRA and CDR2 YSYEKL. This CDR3 is built from 15 residues. The CDR3 nucleotides are TGCGCCAGCAGCCAAGAGGACAGGGTGAACACTGAAGCTTTCTTT. Translated: CASSQEDRVNTEAFF.

In its sample, this clonotype was seen many times. The genes are TRBV7-2 and TRBJ1-2, with TRBD1 as a possible D gene (5 bases). Looked up from germline, CDR1 is SGHTA and CDR2 is FQGNSA. CDR3 length: 14 amino acids. The ends were cut back, 4 bases at V and 7 bases at J, with 16 bases in the middle. CDR3 in amino acids: CASSSGPRAGGYTF. The CDR3 DNA sequence: TGTGCCAGCAGCTCGGGACCCAGGGCGGGTGGCTACACCTTC.

With respect to this clonotype: This may come from a read error, since a much larger clone is one base off. The CDR3 coding sequence is TGTGCCAGCAGCATCTGGGACAGGGGTAATCAGCCCCAGCATTTT. This encodes CASSIWDRGNQPQHF. The chain links TRBV6-8 to TRBJ1-5, with 10 bases identical to TRBD1. The CDR3 is 15 amino acids. CDR1 is MNHGY, CDR2 SAAAGT, per germline. Trimming removed 6 bases from V and 4 bases from J; junction bases left unmatched: 6.

This clonotype was seen at least ten times. This rearrangement joins TRBV5-1 to TRBJ2-3; unclear D gene. V gave up 5 bases and J gave up 3 bases, with 10 bases separating them. Germline CDR1 reads SGHRS; CDR2 reads YFSETQ. This CDR3 is built from 13 residues. The CDR3 DNA reads TGCGCCAGCAGTCCCGTCGGAACAGATACGCAGTATTTT. It is translated as CASSPVGTDTQYF.

This clonotype has a count of ten or more. The rearrangement links TRBV6-5 to TRBJ2-7; D might be TRBD1 or TRBD2, each matching 5 bases. V lost 2 bases and J 0 bases, leaving 14 bases between the germline ends. Germline CDR1 is MNHEY and CDR2 is SVGAGI. This CDR3 region has 16 residues. CDR3 DNA: TGTGCCAGCAGTTACGAAGGGGCAGGGAGCTCCTACGAGCAGTACTTC. It specifies CASSYEGAGSSYEQYF.

This clonotype has only one observation. Just one base apart from a much larger clone, this may be a read error. The chain combines TRBV29-1 with TRBJ2-1; 8 bases line up with TRBD1. The CDR3 consists of 14 residues. The V gene end was trimmed by 2 bases and the J gene end by 7 bases; junction bases not matched to a gene: 7. From germline, CDR1 is SQVTM and CDR2 ANQGSEA. The CDR3 coding sequence is TGCAGCGTTGAACAGGGACAGGATGGGAATGAGCAGTTCTTC. This encodes CSVEQGQDGNEQFF.

This clonotype has ten or more counts. The chain uses TRBV7-2 and TRBJ2-5; D is ambiguous. The CDR3 loop spans 15 amino acids. Per the germline V gene, CDR1 is SGHTA and CDR2 is FQGNSA. Trimming shortened V by 6 bases and J by 4 bases, and 18 bases separated the two germline ends. The CDR3 DNA follows: TGTGCCAGCAGATATGGGCCCGGGTCGCCAGAGACCCAGTACTTC. As protein: CASRYGPGSPETQYF.

In this sample, this clonotype turned up many times. V and J are TRBV7-3 and TRBJ2-7; possibly TRBD1 for D (6 bases). Germline CDR1 SGHTA, CDR2 FQGTGA. The CDR3 totals 13 residues. Trimming stripped 5 bases from V and 4 bases from J, with 12 bases between. CDR3 in amino acids: CASSQQGGYEQYF. The CDR3 DNA sequence: TGTGCCAGCAGCCAACAGGGTGGATACGAGCAGTACTTC.

J is TRBJ1-2 and V is TRBV29-1; D might be TRBD1 (5 bases). The CDR3 contains 15 residues. The V end lost 6 bases, the J end lost 4 bases, and 21 bases lay between the germline ends. Germline values: CDR1 SQVTM, CDR2 ANQGSEA. CDR3: CSVENAGNRGYGYTF. CDR3 in DNA: TGCAGCGTCGAAAACGCAGGGAACCGAGGCTATGGCTACACCTTC.

This clonotype has at least ten counts. The chain uses TRBV7-2 and TRBJ2-5, with 8 bases lining up with TRBD1. Germline V gene data show CDR1 as SGHTA and CDR2 as FQGNSA. This CDR3 contains 14 residues. The junction had 3 bases not matched to a gene; V was cut back by 5 bases and J by 1 base. This CDR3 reads CASSLTGVQETQYF. Here the CDR3 DNA reads TGTGCCAGCAGCCTGACAGGGGTCCAAGAGACCCAGTACTTC. Drawing the rest from reference TRBV7-2 and TRBJ2-5, the complete variable domain is GAGVSQSPSNKVTEKGKDVELRCDPISGHTALYWYRQSLGQGLEFLIYFQGNSAPDKSGLPSDRFSAERTGGSVSTLTIQRTQQEDSAVYLCASSLTGVQETQYFGPGTRLLVL.

At least ten counts were recorded for this clonotype. The chain carries TRBV7-9 and TRBJ2-2, with D possibly matching TRBD1 (6 bases). V lost 8 bases, J lost 8 bases, and 24 bases lay in between. The CDR3 runs 16 residues. Germline CDR1 and CDR2: SEHNR and FQNEAQ (reference sequence). The CDR3 region has the DNA TGTGCCAGCCGTAGGCCAGGGGAAAACCCCTCGGGGGAGCTGTTTTTT. It is translated as CASRRPGENPSGELFF.

This clonotype was seen ten or more times. The rearrangement joins TRBV7-2 to TRBJ1-6; D remains ambiguous. This CDR3 has 13 residues. Trimming shortened V by 5 bases and J by 7 bases, and 9 bases separated the two germline ends. Germline assignment: CDR1 SGHTA and CDR2 FQGNSA. The CDR3 region has the DNA TGTGCCAGCAGCCCGCCTGGGAATTCACCCCTCCACTTT. This sequence encodes CASSPPGNSPLHF.

This clonotype has at least ten counts. The CDR3 here is CASSLGGRQGSLGYTF. The CDR3 DNA sequence: TGTGCCAGCAGCTTGGGGGGGCGACAGGGATCATTGGGCTACACCTTC. The chain has TRBV7-2 and TRBJ1-2, with 7 bases fitting TRBD1. Per the germline V gene, CDR1 is SGHTA and CDR2 is FQGNSA. V shed 3 bases, J shed 8 bases, and the junction held 15 bases outside the gene matches. CDR3 length equals 16 residues. Full variable domain (rest looked up from reference TRBV7-2 and TRBJ1-2): GAGVSQSPSNKVTEKGKDVELRCDPISGHTALYWYRQSLGQGLEFLIYFQGNSAPDKSGLPSDRFSAERTGGSVSTLTIQRTQQEDSAVYLCASSLGGRQGSLGYTFGSGTRLTVV.

The chain employs TRBV4-2 and TRBJ1-5, with D perhaps TRBD1 (5 bases). The ends were cut back, 2 bases at V and 3 bases at J, with 11 bases in the middle. The CDR3 spans 15 residues. Germline V lookup: CDR1 LGHNA, CDR2 YNFKEQ. CDR3 bases: TGTGCCAGCAGCCAAAATCGACAGATCAATCAGCCCCAGCATTTT. Amino acids: CASSQNRQINQPQHF.